This TCR beta chain was identified in a study of T cell changes during pregnancy in multiple sclerosis. The CDR3 consists of 12 residues. V lost 4 bases and J 7 bases, leaving 11 bases between the germline ends. The germline gives CDR1 MNHEY, CDR2 SVGAGI. The repertoire was sequenced with immunoSEQ multiplex PCR; TCRdb's copy has only in-frame clones and lacks some. The sample has tens of thousands of clones; roughly nine tenths are singletons. The starting material was CD4+ T cells from peripheral blood mononuclear cells, obtained in the first trimester of pregnancy. V usage is TRBV6-5 and J usage is TRBJ2-7; a weak D match, TRBD2 (5 bases). This TCR was sampled from a female donor with multiple sclerosis, enrolled in a pregnancy study. The CDR3 region has the DNA TGTGCCAGCAGTTTTAGAGGAGGAGAGCAGTACTTC. It yields the protein CASSFRGGEQYF.